Listed below are T cell receptor beta chains from one sample, sequenced in a study of beta chain features in type 1 diabetes. This table comes from immunoSEQ multiplex PCR, and its TCRdb copy is limited to in-frame clones, with some not included. The data contain nearly 350,000 clones, over 7% of them singletons. Source material: central memory CD4+ T cells from blood. The origin of the receptors is a man aged 25 to 45 with type 1 diabetes. Both conserved end residues are part of each CDR3. The D gene is left open where the match is weak. The size of a clone is reported for some rows only, either as once, few or many, or as a class for expanded clones.

j_gene | abundance | v_gene | d_gene | CDR3aa | CDR3nt
TRBJ2-7 | - | TRBV7-2 | TRBD1 | CASSGTGYEQYF | TGTGCCAGCAGCGGGACAGGGTACGAGCAGTACTTC
TRBJ2-3 | few | TRBV30 | - | CAWSWGTDTQYF | TGTGCCTGGAGTTGGGGGACAGATACGCAGTATTTT
TRBJ2-3 | few | TRBV10-3 | TRBD2 | CAITSGLAVSTDTQYF | TGTGCCATCACCTCGGGACTAGCGGTTAGCACAGATACGCAGTATTTT
TRBJ1-2 | few | TRBV7-2 | - | CASSRGQSSNYGYTF | TGTGCCAGCAGCAGAGGACAGTCATCTAACTATGGCTACACCTTC
TRBJ2-1 | - | TRBV2 | - | CASKNYNEQFF | TGTGCCAGCAAGAACTACAATGAGCAGTTCTTC
TRBJ2-3 | - | TRBV9 | TRBD1 | CASKPSGGGTDTQYF | TGTGCCAGCAAACCGTCAGGGGGCGGCACAGATACGCAGTATTTT
TRBJ1-4 | - | TRBV5-6 | - | CASSPRSSSRNEKLFF | TGTGCCAGCAGCCCCCGGTCTAGCAGTCGTAATGAAAAACTGTTTTTT
TRBJ2-5 | - | TRBV11-2 | - | CASSLIRQETQYF | TGTGCCAGCAGCTTAATAAGACAAGAGACCCAGTACTTC
TRBJ2-5 | few | TRBV5-4 | TRBD1 | CASSPPGQGKETQYF | TGTGCCAGCAGCCCTCCGGGACAGGGCAAAGAGACCCAGTACTTC
TRBJ1-4 | - | TRBV9 | - | CASSQQSSGWEKLFF | TGTGCCAGCAGCCAACAGTCCTCCGGCTGGGAAAAACTGTTTTTT
TRBJ2-5 | - | TRBV14 | TRBD1 | CASSQDEATGVWKTQYF | TGTGCCAGCAGCCAAGATGAAGCGACAGGGGTCTGGAAGACCCAGTACTTC
TRBJ1-3 | - | TRBV7-8 | TRBD1 | CASSLGRGVGNTIYF | TGTGCCAGCAGCTTAGGCAGGGGGGTTGGAAACACCATATATTTT
TRBJ1-2 | - | TRBV7-2 | - | CASSPTSRGGGYTF | TGTGCCAGCAGCCCAACCAGCAGGGGAGGTGGCTACACCTTC
TRBJ1-2 | few | TRBV6-5 | - | CASSSRGGQGYTF | TGTGCCAGCAGTTCCCGAGGAGGGCAAGGCTACACCTTC
TRBJ2-5 | - | TRBV7-2 | TRBD1 | CASSKDRETQYF | TGTGCCAGCAGTAAGGACAGGGAGACCCAGTACTTC
TRBJ2-3 | many | TRBV7-9 | - | CASSPALSIAQYF | TGTGCCAGCAGCCCCGCGCTCTCAATCGCGCAGTATTTT
TRBJ2-1 | - | TRBV27 | TRBD2 | CASSPSGTMAYNEQFF | TGTGCCAGCAGTCCCAGCGGGACTATGGCCTACAATGAGCAGTTCTTC
TRBJ2-7 | few | TRBV19 | TRBD1 | CASSILTGGPYEQYF | TGTGCCAGTAGTATTCTGACAGGGGGCCCCTACGAGCAGTACTTC
TRBJ2-7 | few | TRBV23-1 | - | CASRGEKLGEQYF | TGCGCCAGCAGAGGGGAGAAGCTCGGGGAGCAGTACTTC
TRBJ1-4 | few | TRBV14 | TRBD1 | CASSQRDRVSTNEKLFF | TGTGCCAGCAGCCAACGGGACAGGGTTTCGACTAATGAAAAACTGTTTTTT
TRBJ1-6 | few | TRBV2 | - | CASSVAISSPLHF | TGTGCCAGCAGTGTTGCGATCAGCTCACCCCTCCACTTT
TRBJ2-7 | few | TRBV30 | TRBD2 | CAWRDLAGLYEQYF | TGTGCCTGGAGGGACCTAGCGGGCCTCTACGAGCAGTACTTC
TRBJ1-2 | many | TRBV18 | TRBD1 | CASSPDREFGYTF | TGTGCCAGCTCACCGGACAGGGAATTTGGCTACACCTTC
TRBJ2-2 | - | TRBV12-2 | - | CASRGRGIIRNTGELFF | TGTGCAAGTCGAGGACGAGGGATCATACGAAACACCGGGGAGCTGTTTTTT
TRBJ2-7 | few | TRBV12-2 | - | CASRGTGRAYEQYF | TGTGCAAGTCGCGGAACAGGGAGGGCCTACGAGCAGTACTTC
TRBJ1-1 | - | TRBV4-3 | TRBD1 | CASSQVGQGEAFF | TGCGCCAGCAGCCAGGTTGGACAGGGTGAAGCTTTCTTT
TRBJ2-2 | - | TRBV11-2 | - | CASSSTGPNTGELFF | TGTGCCAGCAGCTCTACCGGACCAAACACCGGGGAGCTGTTTTTT
TRBJ2-5 | - | TRBV10-2 | TRBD2 | CASSLSGGLETQYF | TGCGCCAGCAGTCTTAGCGGGGGGCTGGAGACCCAGTACTTC
TRBJ2-5 | - | TRBV5-8 | - | CASSLRAETQYF | TGTGCCAGCAGCCTTAGGGCAGAGACCCAGTACTTC
TRBJ1-2 | few | TRBV7-9 | - | CASSLVPGEGYTF | TGTGCCAGCAGCTTAGTGCCGGGGGAGGGCTACACCTTC